This TCR beta chain appears in the sequencing data of a study of cytomegalovirus exposure and HLA in healthy donors (dated by TCRdb to 2016 to 2017). The study in broad terms: In an earlier analysis of 587 of the donors, around 300 Gb of sequence data and 90 million to 130 million unique TCR beta sequences from about 179 million T cells were reported. Typing coverage varied by locus: about 629-630 donors for A, B, C, DRB1 and DQB1; roughly 510 for DQA1; about 600 for DPA1; 400 to 480 for DPB1. An earlier analysis of some 500 of the donors applied high-throughput TCR beta sequencing to assess whether each TCR beta V gene segment acted as functional or pseudogenic. Besides the first cohort of roughly 640 subjects, a separate validation cohort made up of over a hundred different subjects was used. Of the 398 genotyped donors, approximately 83% fell in the genetic ancestry cluster associated with self-reported Caucasian donors. Among some 410 genotyped donors of the cohort, an average of approximately 240,000 unique TCR beta nucleotide sequences was sequenced per donor, of which 15% to 20% were non-productive. In the later analysis, no new phenotypic data were used to find candidate immune exposures; instead, reliance was placed on TCR beta sequences and their occurrence across donors. A later analysis re-examined previously published TCR beta repertoires from more than 650 donors and added high-resolution HLA genotyping to investigate patterns of TCR occurrence. Approximately 300 gigabases of sequencing data and 75 million to 85 million unique TCR sequences made up an early release that covered 640 HLA-typed donors. Every discovery cohort repertoire had been produced on one sequencing platform. Donor age, sex, ethnicity and CMV serostatus were compiled together with the repertoire data. The study profiled the T cell repertoires of hundreds of subjects by immunosequencing and related them to cytomegalovirus serostatus. HLA typing included class I and class II loci at four-digit resolution. The study aimed to test whether cataloging public T cell receptors could reveal signatures of past pathogen exposure. A few DR-DQ haplotypes were treated as single units for association and clustering because of strong linkage in the cohort. To predict cytomegalovirus infection status, the study brought together high-throughput TCR immunosequencing, statistical association of individual TCRs with disease status, and machine learning. In a later genetic analysis, genome-wide SNP genotypes for 398 of the 666 donors were used, and that subset was treated as a discovery cohort. The study at large found these results: A group of highly shared sequence variants was considered likely to be a technical artifact of the sequencing pipeline. Because counts were too low, fewer than 20 rarely observed V segments, including chromosome 9 orphons, were excluded from the earlier analysis of roughly 580 of the donors. According to a later analysis, TCR association rates differed among HLA loci, with DRB1 alleles showing the most associated TCRs and HLA-C alleles showing the fewest. Compared with the approximately 720-donor mean, donors in an Asian-associated ancestry cluster had fewer N-insertions in productive TCRs, according to a later genetic analysis. Because some donors lacked HLA typing at each locus, the association tests relied only on the typed subset. The study listed 150 to 200 TCR beta chains as associated with cytomegalovirus. Sequencing depth was assumed to be roughly uniform across donors in the presence/absence analyses, though that assumption may not hold. In vitro tests confirmed that a few of the cytomegalovirus-associated TCR beta chains recognize cytomegalovirus antigens. A later analysis reported that several top co-occurrence clusters appeared linked to parvovirus B19, influenza, CMV and Epstein-Barr virus. An association between a missense DCLRE1C variant and V-gene and J-gene trimming of TCR beta chains was found in a later genetic analysis and replicated in an independent cohort. Linkage disequilibrium might explain the correlated functional status among segregating V segments, but an unknown experimental factor could not be excluded. In a later analysis, HLA-associated TCR beta chains were found to be more clonally expanded and to have lower generation probabilities than equally common non-associated chains. Immune exposure information for the cohort was limited to CMV serostatus. A further reported finding was that TCR beta sequences accurately predicted the HLA-A and HLA-B alleles for most subjects in the first cohort. Most CMV-associated TCR beta chains appeared to be HLA-restricted in a later analysis, and the HLA associations seemed to be driven largely by CMV exposure. A later analysis associated 16,951 TCR beta sequences with specific HLA alleles at a false discovery rate of 0.05. When HLA alleles, especially DR and DQ, strongly co-occurred, TCR associations were difficult to assign to individual alleles. In an earlier analysis of roughly 500 of the donors, most TCR beta V segments appeared in productive rearrangements about 87% or about 30% of the time, broadly matching IMGT annotations. This cohort had only TCR beta chains sequenced, and the lack of alpha or paired-chain data limited which features could be detected. Across donors, most TCR sequences were observed very rarely, whereas some public TCRs were present in many individuals. The 87-base-pair reads could not distinguish some IMGT-functional V segments, including TRBV6-2 and TRBV6-3, so those segments were excluded. The authors suggested that the approach could potentially be generalized to other disease states and immunological phenotypes. The classifier was reported to diagnose cytomegalovirus status with high specificity and sensitivity in both the original cohort and the validation cohort.

The CDR1 and CDR2 encoded by the germline V gene are MGHRA and YSYEKL. Reading from cysteine to phenylalanine, the CDR3 counts 17 amino acids. CDR3 DNA is the only sequence kept; it has 51 bases, read in frame from the first base. The junction shows trimming of 4 bases on V and 1 base on J, plus 14 bases between the germline ends. In total, approximately 700 healthy bone marrow donors made up the cohort. At the time of sampling, all cohort members were nominally healthy, though unrecorded immune exposures were likely present. The donor was CMV seropositive and was included in the group of 250 to 350 seropositive cohort members. A peripheral blood sample was collected from each donor, and TCR beta sequencing was performed on peripheral blood mononuclear cells. The Qiagen DNeasy Blood Extraction Kit was used to extract genomic DNA from the blood cell samples. This clone was counted between two and nine times. The specificity of this receptor is unknown. Per-nucleotide qualities are absent, and no much larger clonotype sits a single base away.

Library preparation employed the immunoSEQ multiplex PCR assay. A mixture of 60 forward primers for TCR Vbeta segments and 13 reverse primers for TCR Jbeta segments was used in the multiplex PCR. The CDR3 region of rearranged TCR beta genes was amplified from genomic DNA by a multiplex PCR assay. On the Illumina HiSeq System, the amplified TCR beta libraries were sequenced as 87-base-pair reads. In the paper's pipeline: Across the roughly 670 repertoires, a later analysis counted 75 million to 90 million unique TCR beta chains, some 11 million of which were shared by at least two donors. Raw reads were error-corrected and collapsed into unique sequences with a nearest-neighbor algorithm that merged closely related sequences to remove PCR and sequencing errors. V, D and J gene segments were assigned by aligning CDR3 sequences to IMGT reference sequences. For a sequence to be retained, a match of at least six nucleotides to both a V gene segment and a J gene segment was required. Rearrangements were called productive when the CDR3 lacked stop codons and stayed in frame with V and J; all others were non-productive. CDR3 was defined according to IMGT convention as the region running from the second conserved V-encoded cysteine to the conserved J-encoded phenylalanine. In an earlier analysis of 500 to 650 of the donors, sequences lacking an unambiguous match to a single V gene segment were excluded. In an earlier analysis of approximately 590 of the donors, a V segment was called functional when productive rearrangements were above 56.7%, and segregating when the standard deviation between donors exceeded 5%. A statistical classification framework was built for diagnosing cytomegalovirus status from the catalog of TCR beta chain sequences. In a later analysis, V and J genes were assigned by comparing TCR nucleotide sequences against IMGT/GENE-DB human TR gene sequences. Using the TCRdist pipeline, a later analysis assigned CDR3 sequences along with most-parsimonious VDJ recombination scenarios. In a later analysis, every TCR beta chain was defined by the combination of its CDR3 amino acid sequence and its V-gene family, and reads without a unique V-gene family were dropped. To address suspected cross-contamination and a sequencing artifact, a later analysis removed over 500 highly shared, low-generation-probability nucleotide sequences. A later analysis calculated a clonal expansion index for each public chain from normalized within-repertoire ranks of inferred template counts. In a later analysis, generation probabilities were computed with a VDJ recombination model fitted to out-of-frame rearrangements, and the resulting probabilities were checked against IGoR. In a later analysis, hypergeometric tests were used to score TCR-TCR, TCR-HLA and TCR-CMV co-occurrence, with a repertoire-size bias correction applied to TCR pairs. False discovery rates were estimated in a later analysis by permuting HLA or CMV assignments 20 times. In a later analysis, co-occurring TCRs were grouped using DBSCAN, and TCRdist sequence similarity was added for clustering within HLA-allele-positive subsets. Co-occurrence clustering excluded repertoires with fewer than 30,000 or more than 120,000 public chains, plus five with anomalous nucleotide sharing. The table was pulled from immuneACCESS by TCRdb, which kept in-frame rearrangements only. Such tables lose some clones; where checked, under half of the loss comes from unresolved V genes, and the rest has no known cause. That table is the source of V, J and clone size, and D and trimming were worked out from the DNA. The table for this sample lists 130,000 to 150,000 clones; about four fifths of them were counted only once. Together, the top ten hold roughly 1.2% of the sample.

The sequence is built from TRBV4-1 and TRBJ2-6, with a tentative D gene TRBD1 over 6 matching bases. The sequence derives from a male donor in good health and CMV-seropositive. The sequenced sample was PBMCs. The sequenced DNA is TGCGCCAGCAGCCCTTCCGGGACACCTTCTGGGGCCAACGTCCTGACTTTC. It translates as CASSPSGTPSGANVLTF.